The 2 T cell receptor beta chains given below trace back to one sample, sequenced in a study of tumor and adjacent non-tumor tissue in lung cancer. No cell sorting was done before RNA was extracted from the tissue. The library came from three nested PCR rounds adapted from ARM-PCR protocols. TCRdb fed the multiplex PCR reads into MiXCR, producing one record per CDR3 protein. The data show some 120,000 distinct CDR3 sequences, 55% to 75% seen once. Material: lung tumor tissue. The receptors originated from a man younger than 45 with non-small cell lung cancer.

This clonotype appeared once. The CDR3 does not close with the conserved phenylalanine or tryptophan, likely indicating a read error. The V call is TRBV12-3 or TRBV12-4, the J call TRBJ2-5, with 9 bases lining up with TRBD1. Trimming took 6 bases from V and 7 from J; bases not matched to a gene: 9. This CDR3 is built from 14 residues. CDR3 nucleotide sequence: TGTGCCAGCAGGGTGGGACAGGGCTTCGGGACCCAGTACTCC. It translates to CASRVGQGFGTQYS.

On this clonotype: A read error may explain this, as a much larger clone is one base away. Lacking the conserved final phenylalanine or tryptophan, this CDR3 likely reflects a read error. The genes are TRBV20-1 and TRBJ2-1; perhaps TRBD2 as D (7 bases). Germline CDR1 and CDR2: DFQATT and SNEGSKA (reference sequence). V gave up 7 bases and J gave up 4 bases, with 11 bases separating them. The CDR3 totals 12 residues. The CDR3 reads CSVGGPYNEQFL. CDR3 nucleotides: TGCAGTGTGGGGGGGCCTTACAATGAGCAGTTCCTC.